The 14 T cell receptor beta chains given below trace back to one sample, sequenced in a study of T-cell reconstitution after alpha-beta-depleted transplantation in children. Unique molecular identifiers were built into the TCRbeta library. TCRdb reanalysed the PCR reads using MiXCR and keeps one entry per CDR3 protein. The sample records about 240,000 distinct CDR3 sequences, roughly 25% being singletons. Sample: PBMCs, taken before TCRalphabeta/CD19-depleted stem cell transplant. The source is a girl aged 2-10 years with Fanconi anemia, due to receive a stem cell transplant.

V gene TRBV5-4 combines with J gene TRBJ2-6; D may correspond to TRBD1 or TRBD2 (5 bases each). The V gene's germline CDR1 is SGHNT and CDR2 YYREEE (reference sequence). Trimming left V 3 bases short and J 2 bases short, with 18 bases between. CDR3 length: 18 residues. The CDR3 region has the DNA TGTGCCAGCAGCTCCTCGCCTTTTCAGGGACCTGGGGCCAACGTCCTGACTTTC. Its translation: CASSSSPFQGPGANVLTF.

This clonotype was detected many times. The J gene is TRBJ2-3, the V gene TRBV20-1; D remains unclear. This CDR3 is 15 amino acids long. CDR1 is DFQATT, CDR2 SNEGSKA, per germline (reference sequence). Trimming removed 0 bases at V and 5 bases at J, with 15 bases between. CDR3 amino acids: CSARDRPTHGDTQYF. In DNA form, the CDR3 reads TGCAGTGCTAGAGACCGGCCAACCCACGGAGATACGCAGTATTTT.

The table lists this clonotype with many counts. This chain connects TRBV12-3 or TRBV12-4 to TRBJ2-3; TRBD2 agrees at 11 bases. CDR3 length equals 15 residues. After removal of 6 bases from V and 5 bases from J, the junction contained 7 bases not matched to a gene. DNA for the CDR3: TGTGCCAGCAGCCATAGCGGGGGGGCAGGAGATACGCAGTATTTT. Its protein is CASSHSGGAGDTQYF.

This clonotype has at least ten counts. The V call is TRBV9, the J call TRBJ2-3; 12 nucleotides agree with TRBD2. This CDR3 has 18 residues. After removal of 3 bases from V and 2 bases from J, the junction contained 10 bases not matched to a gene. Germline V gives CDR1 SGDLS, CDR2 YYNGEE. For the CDR3, the DNA is TGTGCCAGCAGCGCCCATCCCACTAGCGGGGGGTCCACAGATACGCAGTATTTT. This gives the protein CASSAHPTSGGSTDTQYF.

V and J are TRBV29-1 and TRBJ2-7; 10 bases are shared with TRBD2. This CDR3 has 16 amino acids. From germline, CDR1 is SQVTM and CDR2 ANQGSEA. V gave up 1 base and J gave up 4 bases; unmatched junction bases: 10. The CDR3 region is CSVEGVSGGHRYEQYF. The CDR3 DNA is TGCAGCGTTGAAGGTGTTAGCGGGGGGCACCGTTACGAGCAGTACTTC.

This clonotype came up many times. This chain connects TRBV2 to TRBJ2-7; TRBD1 matches 7 bases. This CDR3 spans 14 amino acids. Germline V gives CDR1 SNHLY, CDR2 FYNNEI. The V and J ends lost 10 bases and 7 bases, in that order; junction bases with no gene match: 16. CDR3 sequence reads: CAIHRGYLGREQYF. The CDR3 region has the DNA TGTGCCATCCACAGGGGCTATTTGGGTAGGGAGCAGTACTTC.

This clonotype turned up a few times. The chain uses TRBV7-8 and TRBJ2-5, with D tentatively TRBD2 (7 bases). The CDR3 is 15 amino acids. Germline-derived CDR1 and CDR2 are SGHVS and FQNEAQ. V was cut by 3 bases and J by 5 bases, with 16 bases left in between. The CDR3 DNA reads TGTGCCAGCAGCTTCGATATAGGGGGAGGGGAGACCCAGTACTTC. Translation: CASSFDIGGGETQYF. Full variable domain (missing parts from reference TRBV7-8 and TRBJ2-5): GAGVSQSPRYKVAKRGQDVALRCDPISGHVSLFWYQQALGQGPEFLTYFQNEAQLDKSGLPSDRFFAERPEGSVSTLKIQRTQQEDSAVYLCASSFDIGGGETQYFGPGTRLLVL.

The genes are TRBV20-1 and TRBJ1-2; a weak D match, TRBD1 (6 bases). The CDR3 loop spans 14 amino acids. Germline lookup yields CDR1 DFQATT and CDR2 SNEGSKA (reference sequence). V was trimmed by 4 bases and J by 5 bases, leaving 17 bases between them. In nucleotides, the CDR3 is TGCAGTGCTACCGACAGGCACATCACGTATGGCTACACCTTC. This codes for CSATDRHITYGYTF.

This chain uses TRBV5-1 with TRBJ2-1; 16 nucleotides agree with TRBD2. The CDR3 is 17 amino acids. CDR1 SGHRS and CDR2 YFSETQ come from the germline V gene. V shed 3 bases and J 7 bases; nucleotides not matched to a gene: 7. CDR3 residues: CASSWGLAGGPSNEQFF. In DNA, the CDR3 is TGCGCCAGCAGCTGGGGACTAGCGGGAGGGCCCTCGAATGAGCAGTTCTTC.

This clonotype was picked up a small number of times. Given a much more abundant clone one base away, this may be a read error. This chain links TRBV28 with TRBJ2-1; D possibly matches TRBD1 or TRBD2 (6 bases each). Germline CDR1 reads MDHEN; CDR2 reads SYDVKM. V lost 4 bases to trimming and J lost 0 bases, with 10 bases between them. This CDR3 region has 15 residues. CDR3 amino acids: CASSYGGRSYNEQFF. CDR3 bases: TGTGCCAGCAGTTACGGGGGCCGCTCCTACAATGAGCAGTTCTTC.

This clonotype appeared many times. The gene calls are TRBV5-1 and TRBJ2-5, with 8 bases identical to TRBD1. There are 17 residues in the CDR3. Per the germline V gene, CDR1 is SGHRS and CDR2 is YFSETQ. Trimming cost V 0 bases and J 5 bases; bases outside gene matches: 12. CDR3 sequence (DNA): TGCGCCAGCAGCTTGGTTGTACCCGCAGGGGGCGGCGAGACCCAGTACTTC. The encoded protein is CASSLVVPAGGGETQYF. The whole variable domain, filled in from reference TRBV5-1 and TRBJ2-5, reads KAGVTQTPRYLIKTRGQQVTLSCSPISGHRSVSWYQQTPGQGLQFLFEYFSETQRNKGNFPGRFSGRQFSNSRSEMNVSTLELGDSALYLCASSLVVPAGGGETQYFGPGTRLLVL.

V usage is TRBV20-1 and J usage is TRBJ2-1; 8 bases are a match to TRBD2. The CDR3 runs 15 residues. Germline CDR1 reads DFQATT; CDR2 reads SNEGSKA (reference sequence). With V trimmed by 2 bases and J by 2 bases, 5 bases remained unmatched. The CDR3 DNA follows: TGCAGTGCTAGACCGGGACTAGGCCCCTACAATGAGCAGTTCTTC. It is translated as CSARPGLGPYNEQFF.

This chain connects TRBV29-1 to TRBJ2-7; 11 bases match TRBD1. Per germline, CDR1 SQVTM and CDR2 ANQGSEA. The CDR3 runs 14 residues. Losses at the gene ends were 3 bases for V and 3 bases for J; bases not matched to a gene: 4. In DNA, the CDR3 is TGCAGCGTTGAGTTGGGACAGGGGGTCTACGAGCAGTACTTC. Translating it yields CSVELGQGVYEQYF.

The rearrangement joins TRBV7-9 to TRBJ2-7; TRBD2 agrees at 8 bases. Trimming took 8 bases from V and 6 from J; bases not matched to a gene: 9. Germline CDR1 reads SEHNR; CDR2 reads FQNEAQ (reference sequence). This CDR3 comprises 13 residues. CDR3 loop: CASGIGGAGEQYF. CDR3 DNA: TGTGCCAGCGGTATCGGGGGGGCAGGCGAGCAGTACTTC.